This TCR beta chain comes out of a study of T cell repertoires in cytomegalovirus infection. Study details: Public TCR beta signatures provided an indication of both CMV infection and a matching HLA type.

The germline V and J ends were trimmed by 4 bases and 8 bases, with 11 bases remaining between them. The CDR3 is 11 residues long. Germline CDR1 is SQVTM and CDR2 is ANQGSEA. MiXCR, applied by TCRdb to the reads, yields one record per CDR3 protein. Among under 350,000 distinct CDR3 sequences listed, 9.6% were seen once. The study's findings and limits: The response measured ex vivo was dominated by TCR beta clonotypes (HLA-C-restricted and CMV-specific).

Turning to this clonotype: The antigen remains undetermined.

Specimen: PBMCs. V gene TRBV29-1 combines with J gene TRBJ1-1; D is unclear. The sequence was collected from a human donor in good health (CMV status not recorded). Some clones in this sample may be carry-over from other donors' samples. The CDR3 nucleotides are TGCAGCGTTGCCCAGGCAACCGAAGCTTTCTTT. Its protein product is CSVAQATEAFF.